Included here is one TCR beta chain sequence, with context. Antigen unknown. V was shortened by 6 bases and J by 5 bases, with 14 bases between the two germline ends. CDR1 MNHEY and CDR2 SVGAGI come from the germline V gene. The CDR3 contains 13 residues. It was RNA transcripts that yielded the amplified TCR beta CDR3 regions. HTBI primers were employed in a first-round RT-PCR of the TCR CDR3. TCRdb called the multiplex PCR reads again in MiXCR, with one record for every CDR3 protein. The sample lists hundreds of thousands of distinct CDR3 sequences; over 15% were seen once. This entry belongs to a study of T cells in Graves' hyperthyroidism and ophthalmopathy. Overall study findings and caveats: Peripheral blood also featured most of the thyroid clonotypes expanded above 0.001.

Source material: blood. The chain is built from TRBV6-5 and TRBJ2-7; D unresolved. This receptor was identified in a young woman with Graves' hyperthyroidism. The CDR3 sequence: CASSPLWGDEQYF. Written as DNA, the CDR3 is TGTGCCAGCAGCCCTTTGTGGGGTGACGAGCAGTACTTC.